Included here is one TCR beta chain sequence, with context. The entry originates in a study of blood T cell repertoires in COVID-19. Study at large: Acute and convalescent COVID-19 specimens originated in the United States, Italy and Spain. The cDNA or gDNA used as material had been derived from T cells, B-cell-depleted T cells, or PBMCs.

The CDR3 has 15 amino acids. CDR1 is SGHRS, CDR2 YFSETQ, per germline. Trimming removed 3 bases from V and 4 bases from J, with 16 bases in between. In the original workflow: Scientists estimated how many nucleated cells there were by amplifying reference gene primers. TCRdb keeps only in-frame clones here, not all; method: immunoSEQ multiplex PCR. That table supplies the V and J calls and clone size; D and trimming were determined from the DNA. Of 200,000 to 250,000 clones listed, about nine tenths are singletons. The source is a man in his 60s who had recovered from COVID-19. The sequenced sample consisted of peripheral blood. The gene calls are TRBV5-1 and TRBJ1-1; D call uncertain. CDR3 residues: CASSSQDYLITEAFF. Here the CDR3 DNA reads TGCGCCAGCAGCTCGCAAGACTATCTGATCACTGAAGCTTTCTTT.